This T cell receptor (beta chain) derives from a study of monozygotic twins with inflammatory bowel disease. This CDR3 contains 15 residues. Germline V CDR1 and CDR2: KGHSH, LQKENI. TCRdb reprocessed the 5' RACE reads and stores each CDR3 protein as one record, lacking DNA. The sample is made up of just over 300,000 distinct CDR3 sequences, and the top ten hold 5.6% of it. The blood volume drawn from each donor was around 2.6 ml. Whole-blood total RNA was extracted without T cell sorting. The study, taken as a whole, reports: A single strong IBD-associated signal or clonotype was not supported by the findings. Differing T cell subtypes remained indistinguishable.

Comment on this clonotype: What it recognizes is unknown.

The rearrangement uses TRBV18 and TRBJ2-7; TCRdb names TRBD1, which stays unverified in the absence of DNA. Input material: blood. The receptor was isolated from a human donor with ulcerative colitis or Crohn's disease, or a healthy co-twin of an affected twin (not recorded which). CDR3 loop: CASSPLWGIRDEQYF.